These T cell receptor beta chains were read from a single sample in a study of cytotoxic CD8 clonotypes in ibrutinib-treated CLL. TCRdb's copy holds only in-frame clones and misses some; the assay was immunoSEQ multiplex PCR. This table holds 250,000 to 350,000 clones, about 72% found once. Specimen: PBMCs, collected at disease progression, from a patient treated with ibrutinib. The receptors stem from a human donor with chronic lymphocytic leukemia. Each CDR3 is given with its conserved first and last residue. Fields, in order: J gene, clone size, CDR3 length, V gene, D gene, CDR3 protein. A D gene is named only where the DNA matches it firmly. Expanded clones are given a class, and other clones once, few, many or no size at all.

>TRBJ2-7|NA|12|TRBV7-8|NA
CASSFDRDEQYF
>TRBJ2-7|NA|14|TRBV5-1|TRBD2
CASTSGRSSYEQYF
>TRBJ1-2|NA|14|TRBV5-1|NA
CASSPLTNNYGYTF
>TRBJ1-2|NA|12|TRBV7-8|TRBD1
CASSLEGTARTF
>TRBJ1-2|NA|14|TRBV9|TRBD1
CASSVGTGSYGYTF
>TRBJ1-3|NA|16|TRBV6-6|NA
CASSPPGALSGNTIYF
>TRBJ2-7|once|15|TRBV19|NA
CASSIDVAGENEQYF
>TRBJ2-6|NA|17|TRBV5-6|TRBD1
CASSLGTGDSGANVLTF
>TRBJ1-5|NA|16|TRBV28|TRBD1
CASSATADRLDQPQHF
>TRBJ1-5|NA|15|TRBV19|NA
CASSIAEDSNQPQHF
>TRBJ1-2|NA|13|TRBV6-6|NA
CASSYYDTYGYTF
>TRBJ2-2|few|13|TRBV10-1|NA
CASMRGSTGELFF
>TRBJ2-7|once|15|TRBV5-1|NA
CASSPRGALRYEQYF
>TRBJ2-2|NA|15|TRBV7-9|NA
CASSLITLSTGELFF
>TRBJ2-7|NA|14|TRBV27|NA
CASSPRTRYDEQYF
>TRBJ2-3|NA|13|TRBV19|TRBD2
CASSGGRGDTQYF
>TRBJ1-5|NA|18|TRBV21-1|NA
CASSVRQRWGDSNQPQHF
>TRBJ1-2|NA|15|TRBV2|NA
CASSEPGGANYGYTF
>TRBJ2-1|NA|19|TRBV18|NA
CASSPGQGRVAALYNEQFF
>TRBJ1-3|NA|14|TRBV7-9|NA
CASSLVARTDTIYF
>TRBJ1-3|NA|14|TRBV11-3|NA
CASSGPSSGNTIYF
>TRBJ2-1|NA|13|TRBV29-1|TRBD2
CSVLLAGGREQFF
>TRBJ2-7|NA|12|TRBV18|NA
CASSLQGLEQYF
>TRBJ2-7|once|12|TRBV7-8|TRBD1
CASSWDSYEQYF
>TRBJ1-4|once|13|TRBV27|NA
CASRRQMDEKLFF
>TRBJ2-7|NA|14|TRBV5-1|NA
CASSARRDSYEQYF
>TRBJ2-5|NA|15|TRBV29-1|NA
CSVEGGPGDQETQYF
>TRBJ1-2|few|14|TRBV19|NA
CASSPEGWSYGYTF
>TRBJ2-7|NA|17|TRBV4-1|NA
CASSQDRLGQRYYEQYF
>TRBJ1-2|NA|16|TRBV28|NA
CASSLTGFQGTYGYTF
>TRBJ2-3|NA|20|TRBV15|TRBD2
CATSRDLGLADDTSTDTQYF
>TRBJ1-6|NA|16|TRBV7-6|NA
CASSLVGGPGNSPLHF
>TRBJ2-1|NA|17|TRBV4-1|TRBD1
CASSQGTGALNYNEQFF
>TRBJ2-5|NA|12|TRBV7-2|NA
CASSLDGSPGYF
>TRBJ2-2|once|16|TRBV5-1|NA
CASSFSGSSNTGELFF
>TRBJ2-1|NA|15|TRBV6-5|NA
CASSYQASSYNEQFF
>TRBJ1-3|NA|14|TRBV2|NA
CASSERVPGNTIYF
>TRBJ2-3|NA|15|TRBV9|NA
CASSVESGYTDTQYF
>TRBJ2-1|NA|14|TRBV29-1|NA
CSVMGPGVVNEQFF
>TRBJ2-1|NA|12|TRBV18|NA
CASSQQGNEQFF
>TRBJ1-2|NA|14|TRBV5-1|NA
CASSLFSTNYGYTF
>TRBJ1-4|NA|12|TRBV27|NA
CASSSSGEKLFF
>TRBJ1-3|NA|16|TRBV6-1|NA
CASSEALGMTGNTIYF
>TRBJ2-7|NA|16|TRBV19|NA
CASSRSHAHRSYEQYF
>TRBJ1-4|NA|16|TRBV13|TRBD1
CASSLGRDRVNEKLFF
>TRBJ2-3|NA|12|TRBV4-1|NA
CASSHLTDTQYF
>TRBJ2-1|NA|17|TRBV10-3|TRBD1
CAISEYGQGRWYNEQFF
>TRBJ1-1|once|12|TRBV25-1|NA
CASSLGEHEAFF
>TRBJ2-7|few|14|TRBV13|NA
CASSDRGRAYEQYF
>TRBJ2-3|NA|14|TRBV29-1|NA
CSVGGRALSDTQYF
>TRBJ1-2|NA|13|TRBV27|TRBD1
CASRKRTGDGYTF
>TRBJ2-7|NA|15|TRBV18|TRBD2
CASSPPGLAGMRQYF
>TRBJ2-5|NA|13|TRBV5-4|NA
CASSLHYQETQYF
>TRBJ1-6|NA|12|TRBV5-1|NA
CASSGQGGALHF
>TRBJ2-3|NA|12|TRBV11-3|NA
CASSLGSDTQYF
>TRBJ1-2|once|12|TRBV30|TRBD1
CAWSGSSYRGTF
>TRBJ2-3|NA|16|TRBV5-6|TRBD2
CASSSGLAGSTDTQYF
>TRBJ2-1|NA|14|TRBV7-3|NA
CASSSGPVYNEQFF
>TRBJ2-7|NA|17|TRBV27|NA
CASSLYMSGARLYEQYF
>TRBJ2-3|few|14|TRBV27|TRBD1
CASSLFQGADTQYF